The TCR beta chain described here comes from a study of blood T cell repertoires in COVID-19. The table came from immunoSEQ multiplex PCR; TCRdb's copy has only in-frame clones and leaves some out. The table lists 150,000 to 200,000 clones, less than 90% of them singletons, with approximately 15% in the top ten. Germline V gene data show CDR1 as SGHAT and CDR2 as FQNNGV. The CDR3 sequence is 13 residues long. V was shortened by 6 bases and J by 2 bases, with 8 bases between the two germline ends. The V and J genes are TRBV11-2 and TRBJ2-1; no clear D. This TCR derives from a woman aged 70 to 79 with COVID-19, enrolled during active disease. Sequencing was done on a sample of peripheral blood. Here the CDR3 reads CASRPTAYNEQFF. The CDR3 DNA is TGTGCCAGCAGGCCAACAGCCTACAATGAGCAGTTCTTC.